The 7 T cell receptor beta chains reported below all come from one sample, sequenced in a study of T cell clonotyping in hematopoietic cell transplantation. This table comes from immunoSEQ multiplex PCR, and its TCRdb copy is limited to in-frame clones, with some not included. The table records 15,000 to 20,000 clones, around 86% of them present only once. The time point was: recipient sample about 28 days before transplant, after cytoreduction. The sequenced sample was peripheral blood mononuclear cells, obtained before stem cell transplant. These receptors originate from a man aged 50 or older with acute myeloid leukemia. Some clones in this sample may be carry-over from other donors' samples.

J is TRBJ1-1 and V is TRBV19; 8 bases are shared with TRBD1. The length of the CDR3 is 16 residues. J gave up 7 bases and V 2 bases, and 12 bases lay outside the gene matches. Germline lookup yields CDR1 LNHDA and CDR2 SQIVND (reference sequence). In DNA, the CDR3 is TGTGCCAGTAGTATACAGGGGGCACTCCGGGGCCGTGAAGCTTTCTTT. Encoded protein: CASSIQGALRGREAFF.

This clone was counted between two and nine times. The gene calls are TRBV12-5 and TRBJ1-2; 10 nucleotides align to TRBD1. Germline values: CDR1 LGHNT, CDR2 FRNRAP. The CDR3 consists of 16 residues. Trimming at V came to 4 bases and at J to 4 bases, leaving 9 bases not matched to a gene. Here the CDR3 DNA reads TGTGCTAGTGGTTCCCCAGGGGACAGGGGTTTCTATGGCTACACCTTC. Its translation: CASGSPGDRGFYGYTF.

V is TRBV13 and J is TRBJ1-1; D unresolved. Trimming took 6 bases from V and 5 from J, leaving 10 bases between them. The CDR3 consists of 12 residues. Germline V gives CDR1 PRHDT, CDR2 FYEKMQ (reference sequence). This CDR3 reads CASSSGRTEAFF. The CDR3 bases are TGTGCCAGCAGTTCTGGAAGGACTGAAGCTTTCTTT.

This clone was detected only once. The gene calls are TRBV5-6 and TRBJ1-2; D is undetermined. The V end lost 3 bases, the J end lost 3 bases, and 9 bases lay between the germline ends. CDR1 and CDR2 (germline): SGHDT, YYEEEE. The CDR3 sequence is 13 residues long. The CDR3 sequence: CASSSTFDYGYTF. In DNA, the CDR3 is TGTGCCAGCAGCTCGACATTTGACTATGGCTACACCTTC.

This sequence joins TRBV5-6 and TRBJ1-2; 10 bases agree with TRBD1. The CDR3 is 15 residues long. Germline V gene lookup returns CDR1 SGHDT and CDR2 YYEEEE. Trimming at V came to 5 bases and at J to 6 bases, leaving 10 bases not matched to a gene. Written as DNA, the CDR3 is TGTGCCAGCAGACCCCGAGGGACAGGGGTTAATGGCTACACCTTC. This encodes CASRPRGTGVNGYTF.

This clone was seen a single time. The chain carries TRBV6-5 and TRBJ1-6, with TRBD1 identical over 8 bases. This CDR3 is 15 amino acids long. Per the germline V gene, CDR1 is MNHEY and CDR2 is SVGAGI. V trimming: 6 bases; J trimming: 9 bases; junction bases outside the gene matches: 10. The CDR3 sequence is CASSRSGGEGSPLHF. The DNA of the CDR3 is TGTGCCAGCAGCAGGTCAGGGGGCGAGGGTTCACCCCTCCACTTT.

The chain's CDR3 is CASSKGQGGTDTQYF. The DNA for the CDR3 is TGTGCCAGTAGTAAGGGGCAGGGAGGGACAGATACGCAGTATTTT. The rearrangement uses TRBV19 and TRBJ2-3, with 7 bases lining up with TRBD2. CDR1 and CDR2 (germline): LNHDA, SQIVND (reference sequence). V lost 4 bases, J lost 3 bases, and 7 bases stayed unmatched. The CDR3 contains 15 residues.